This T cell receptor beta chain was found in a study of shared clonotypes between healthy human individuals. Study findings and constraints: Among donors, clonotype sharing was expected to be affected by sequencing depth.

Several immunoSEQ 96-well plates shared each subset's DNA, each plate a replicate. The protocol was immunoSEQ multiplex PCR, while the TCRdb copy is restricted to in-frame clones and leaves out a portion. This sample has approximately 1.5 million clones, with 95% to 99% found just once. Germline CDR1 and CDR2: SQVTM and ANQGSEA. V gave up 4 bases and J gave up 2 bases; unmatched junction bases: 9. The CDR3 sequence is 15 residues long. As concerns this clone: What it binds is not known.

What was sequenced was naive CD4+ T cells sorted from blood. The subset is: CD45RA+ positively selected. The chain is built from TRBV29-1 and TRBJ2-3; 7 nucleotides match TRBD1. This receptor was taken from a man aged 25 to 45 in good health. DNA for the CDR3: TGCAGCGTTGGCAGGACAGGTACAATCACAGATACGCAGTATTTT. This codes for CSVGRTGTITDTQYF.